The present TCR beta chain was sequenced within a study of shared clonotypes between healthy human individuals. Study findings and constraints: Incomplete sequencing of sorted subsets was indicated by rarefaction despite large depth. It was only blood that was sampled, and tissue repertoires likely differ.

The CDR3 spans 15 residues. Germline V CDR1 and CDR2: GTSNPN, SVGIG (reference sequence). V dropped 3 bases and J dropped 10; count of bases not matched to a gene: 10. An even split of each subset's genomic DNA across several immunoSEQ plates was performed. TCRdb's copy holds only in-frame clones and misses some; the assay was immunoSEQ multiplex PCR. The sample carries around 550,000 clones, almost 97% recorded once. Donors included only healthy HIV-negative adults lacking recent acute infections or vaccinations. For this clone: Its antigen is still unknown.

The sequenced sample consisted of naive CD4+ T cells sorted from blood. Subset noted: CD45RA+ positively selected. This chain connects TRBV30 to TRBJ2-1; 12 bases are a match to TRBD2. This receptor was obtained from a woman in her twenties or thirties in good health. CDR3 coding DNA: TGTGCCTGGAGCAGAGGACTAGCGGGATGGAGCGAGCAGTTCTTC. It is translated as CAWSRGLAGWSEQFF.